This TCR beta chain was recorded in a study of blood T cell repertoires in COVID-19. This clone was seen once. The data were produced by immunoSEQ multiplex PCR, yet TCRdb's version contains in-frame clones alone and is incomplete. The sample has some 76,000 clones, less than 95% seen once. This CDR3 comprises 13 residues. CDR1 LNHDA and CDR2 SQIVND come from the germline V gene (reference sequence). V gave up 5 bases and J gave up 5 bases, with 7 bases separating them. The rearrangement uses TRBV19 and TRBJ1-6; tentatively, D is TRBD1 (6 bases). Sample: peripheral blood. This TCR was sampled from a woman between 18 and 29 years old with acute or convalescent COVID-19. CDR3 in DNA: TGTGCCAGTAGTCGGACAGATAATTCACCCCTCCACTTT. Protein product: CASSRTDNSPLHF.